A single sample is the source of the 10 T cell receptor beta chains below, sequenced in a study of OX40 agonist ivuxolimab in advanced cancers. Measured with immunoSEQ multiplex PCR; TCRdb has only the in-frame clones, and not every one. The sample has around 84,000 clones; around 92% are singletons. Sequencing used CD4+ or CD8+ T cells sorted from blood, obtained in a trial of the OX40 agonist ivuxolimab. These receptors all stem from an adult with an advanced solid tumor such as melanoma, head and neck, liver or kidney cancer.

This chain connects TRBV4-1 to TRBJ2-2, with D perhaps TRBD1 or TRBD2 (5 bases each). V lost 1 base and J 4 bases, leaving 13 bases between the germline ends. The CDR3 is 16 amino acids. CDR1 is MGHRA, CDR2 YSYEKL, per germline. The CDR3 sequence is CASSQGGVRGTGELFF. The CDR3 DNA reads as TGCGCCAGCAGCCAAGGAGGGGTAAGGGGCACCGGGGAGCTGTTTTTT.

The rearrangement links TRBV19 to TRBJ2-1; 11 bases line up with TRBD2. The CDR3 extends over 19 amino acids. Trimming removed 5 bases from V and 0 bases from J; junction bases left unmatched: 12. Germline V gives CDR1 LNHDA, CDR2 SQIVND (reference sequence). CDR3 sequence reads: CASSPRGLAGGSSYNEQFF. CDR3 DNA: TGTGCCAGTAGTCCGCGGGGGCTAGCGGGAGGTAGCTCCTACAATGAGCAGTTCTTC. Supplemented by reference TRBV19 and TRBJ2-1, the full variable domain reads DGGITQSPKYLFRKEGQNVTLSCEQNLNHDAMYWYRQDPGQGLRLIYYSQIVNDFQKGDIAEGYSVSREKKESFPLTVTSAQKNPTAFYLCASSPRGLAGGSSYNEQFFGPGTRLTVL.

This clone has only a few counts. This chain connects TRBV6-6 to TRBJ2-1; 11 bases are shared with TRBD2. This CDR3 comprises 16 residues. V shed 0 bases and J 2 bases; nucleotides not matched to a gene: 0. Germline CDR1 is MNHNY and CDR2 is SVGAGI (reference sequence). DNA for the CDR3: TGTGCCAGCAGTTACTCGACTAGCGGGACCTACAATGAGCAGTTCTTC. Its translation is CASSYSTSGTYNEQFF.

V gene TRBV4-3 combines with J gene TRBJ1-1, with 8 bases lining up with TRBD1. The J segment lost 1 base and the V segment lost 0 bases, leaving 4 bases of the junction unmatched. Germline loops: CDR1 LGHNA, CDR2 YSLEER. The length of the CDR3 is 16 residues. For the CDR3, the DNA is TGCGCCAGCAGCCAAGATCCCGGGACAGGGAACACTGAAGCTTTCTTT. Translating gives CASSQDPGTGNTEAFF.

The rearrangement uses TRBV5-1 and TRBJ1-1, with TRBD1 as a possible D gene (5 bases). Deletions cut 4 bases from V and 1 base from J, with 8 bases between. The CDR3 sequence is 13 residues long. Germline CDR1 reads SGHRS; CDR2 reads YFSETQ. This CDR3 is CASSTGRNTEAFF. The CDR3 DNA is TGCGCCAGCAGCACAGGACGGAACACTGAAGCTTTCTTT.

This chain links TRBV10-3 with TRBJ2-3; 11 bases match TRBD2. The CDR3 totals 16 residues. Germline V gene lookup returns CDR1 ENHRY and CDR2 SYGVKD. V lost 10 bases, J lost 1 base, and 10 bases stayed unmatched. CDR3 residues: CATRPLAGGGTDTQYF. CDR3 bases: TGTGCCACCCGGCCCCTAGCGGGAGGAGGCACAGATACGCAGTATTTT.

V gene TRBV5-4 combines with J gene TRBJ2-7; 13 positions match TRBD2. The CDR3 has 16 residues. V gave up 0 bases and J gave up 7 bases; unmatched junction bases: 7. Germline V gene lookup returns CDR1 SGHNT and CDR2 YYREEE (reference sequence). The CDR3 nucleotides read TGTGCCAGCAGCTTGGGACTAGCGGGAGGTTCGGGGGAGCAGTACTTC. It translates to CASSLGLAGGSGEQYF.

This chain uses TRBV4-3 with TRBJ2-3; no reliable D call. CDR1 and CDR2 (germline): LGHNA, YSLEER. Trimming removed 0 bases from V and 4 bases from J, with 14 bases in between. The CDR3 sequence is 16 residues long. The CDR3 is CASSQDWMWLADTQYF. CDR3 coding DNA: TGCGCCAGCAGCCAAGATTGGATGTGGTTGGCAGATACGCAGTATTTT.

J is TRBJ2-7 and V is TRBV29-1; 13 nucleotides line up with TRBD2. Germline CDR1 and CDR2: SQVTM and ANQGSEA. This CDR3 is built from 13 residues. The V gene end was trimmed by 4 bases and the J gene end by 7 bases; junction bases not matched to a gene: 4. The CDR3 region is CSVGTSGSREQYF. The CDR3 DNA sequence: TGCAGCGTTGGGACTAGCGGGAGCCGAGAGCAGTACTTC.

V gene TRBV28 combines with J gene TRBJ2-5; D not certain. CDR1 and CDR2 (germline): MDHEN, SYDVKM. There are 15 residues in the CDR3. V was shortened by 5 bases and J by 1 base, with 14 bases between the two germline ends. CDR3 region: CASSPWKPIQETQYF. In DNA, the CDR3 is TGTGCCAGCAGTCCTTGGAAGCCGATCCAAGAGACCCAGTACTTC.